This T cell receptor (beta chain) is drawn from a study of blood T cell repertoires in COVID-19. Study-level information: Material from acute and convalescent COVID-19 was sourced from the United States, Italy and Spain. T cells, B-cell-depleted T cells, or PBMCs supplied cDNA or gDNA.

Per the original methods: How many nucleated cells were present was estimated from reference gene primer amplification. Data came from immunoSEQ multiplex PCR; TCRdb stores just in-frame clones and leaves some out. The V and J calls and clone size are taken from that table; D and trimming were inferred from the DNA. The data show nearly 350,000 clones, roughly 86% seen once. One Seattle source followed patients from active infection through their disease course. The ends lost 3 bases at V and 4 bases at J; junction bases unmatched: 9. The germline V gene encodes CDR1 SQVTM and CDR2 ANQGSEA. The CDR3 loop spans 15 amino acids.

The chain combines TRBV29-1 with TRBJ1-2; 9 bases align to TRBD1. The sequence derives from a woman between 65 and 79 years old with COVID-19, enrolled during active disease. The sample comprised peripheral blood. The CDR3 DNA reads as TGCAGCGTTGAGGGGGACAGGGTTTATGGCTATGGCTACACCTTC. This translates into CSVEGDRVYGYGYTF.